This TCR beta chain comes out of a study of blood T cell repertoires in COVID-19. How the authors handled the data: Amplification of reference gene primers provided the estimated nucleated cell counts. Measured with immunoSEQ multiplex PCR; TCRdb has only the in-frame clones, and not every one. V and J calls and clone size are as listed in that table; D and trimming were resolved from the DNA. This sample has roughly 280,000 clones, with 85% to 90% found just once. Trimming pared 0 bases from V and 3 bases from J, leaving 16 bases between. The germline V gene encodes CDR1 SGDLS and CDR2 YYNGEE. The CDR3 runs 17 residues. The sample holds one count of this clone.

Sequencing was performed on PBMCs or T cells enriched from blood (not recorded which). The genes are TRBV9 and TRBJ2-1, with D maybe TRBD1 (6 bases). The source of this sequence is an older woman who had recovered from COVID-19. Written as DNA, the CDR3 is TGTGCCAGCAGCGTAGAGGCAACAGGGCCATTCTACAATGAGCAGTTCTTC. Translated: CASSVEATGPFYNEQFF.